This is a list of T cell receptor beta chains from one sample in a study of breast tumors, draining lymph nodes, adjacent tissues. Each CDR3 protein gets one entry after TCRdb re-called the multiplex PCR reads with MiXCR. Of 200,000 or so distinct CDR3 sequences in the sample, approximately 33% are singletons; the top ten hold roughly 4.3%. Sequencing was carried out using axillary lymph node tissue. These receptors all come from a female donor with breast cancer. Some clones in this sample may be carry-over from other donors' samples. CDR3s include the opening cysteine and the closing phenylalanine or tryptophan. Fields, in order: V gene, D gene, clone size, J gene, CDR3 DNA, CDR3 protein. A D gene is named only where the DNA matches it firmly. Not every row has a clone size; where given, it reads once, few, many or a size class.

v_gene: TRBV11-3; d_gene: .; abundance: .; j_gene: TRBJ2-2; CDR3nt: TGCGCCAGCAGCTCTACCGTTACCGGGGAGCTGTTGTTT; CDR3aa: CASSSTVTGELLF
v_gene: TRBV7-3; d_gene: .; abundance: many; j_gene: TRBJ2-5; CDR3nt: TGTGCCAGCTACCTAACCTGGGAGGCTTCAAAAGAGACCCAGTACTTC; CDR3aa: CASYLTWEASKETQYF
v_gene: TRBV20-1; d_gene: .; abundance: .; j_gene: TRBJ2-1; CDR3nt: TGCAGTGCCAGTTCCTCCCCCGCCGGACTCGGGGCCCCTAATGAGCAGTTCTTC; CDR3aa: CSASSSPAGLGAPNEQFF
v_gene: TRBV6-1; d_gene: .; abundance: many; j_gene: TRBJ2-7; CDR3nt: TGTGCCAGCACCCTCAGGGATGAGCAGTACTTC; CDR3aa: CASTLRDEQYF
v_gene: TRBV5-6; d_gene: .; abundance: .; j_gene: TRBJ1-1; CDR3nt: TGTGCCAGCAGCTTCAGAAGGGGCCGCCGTGAAGCTCTCTTT; CDR3aa: CASSFRRGRREALF
v_gene: TRBV2; d_gene: TRBD1; abundance: many; j_gene: TRBJ2-3; CDR3nt: TGTGCCAGCAGCCCACTCCTTTCGACAGGGGTTACAGATACGCAGTATTTT; CDR3aa: CASSPLLSTGVTDTQYF
v_gene: TRBV3-1; d_gene: .; abundance: many; j_gene: TRBJ2-7; CDR3nt: TGTGCCAGCAGCCTAAGCGGTCCTTACGAGCAGTACTTC; CDR3aa: CASSLSGPYEQYF
v_gene: TRBV7-2; d_gene: TRBD1; abundance: many; j_gene: TRBJ1-3; CDR3nt: TGTGCCAGCAGCTTAGGTTCAGGGGGCTACTCTGGAAACCCCATATATTTT; CDR3aa: CASSLGSGGYSGNPIYF
v_gene: TRBV5-1; d_gene: .; abundance: .; j_gene: TRBJ1-5; CDR3nt: TGCGCCAGCAGCGAAATGGCCCAGCATTTT; CDR3aa: CASSEMAQHF
v_gene: TRBV4-1; d_gene: TRBD1; abundance: many; j_gene: TRBJ1-4; CDR3nt: TGCGCCAGCAGCCAATCGCAGGGGGAAAATGAAAAACTGTTTTTT; CDR3aa: CASSQSQGENEKLFF
v_gene: TRBV7-8; d_gene: .; abundance: many; j_gene: TRBJ2-3; CDR3nt: TGTGCCAGCAGCTTAGCCGGGGGTCCCCAGTATTTT; CDR3aa: CASSLAGGPQYF
v_gene: TRBV24-1; d_gene: .; abundance: many; j_gene: TRBJ2-1; CDR3nt: TGTGCCACCAGGGCAACGGGGGTGGGAGGCGGCGGTGAGCAGTTCTTC; CDR3aa: CATRATGVGGGGEQFF
v_gene: TRBV6-2/TRBV6-3; d_gene: TRBD2; abundance: many; j_gene: TRBJ2-5; CDR3nt: TGTGCCAGCAGTACCGGGACTAGACGAGAGACCCAGTACTTC; CDR3aa: CASSTGTRRETQYF
v_gene: TRBV5-5; d_gene: .; abundance: many; j_gene: TRBJ2-3; CDR3nt: TGTGCCAGCAGCTTTCTCTTAAGCACAGATACGCAGTATTTT; CDR3aa: CASSFLLSTDTQYF
v_gene: TRBV2; d_gene: TRBD2; abundance: many; j_gene: TRBJ2-5; CDR3nt: TGTGCCAGCAGTGACGGTTGGGGCGGGGGCCAAGAGACCCAGTACTTC; CDR3aa: CASSDGWGGGQETQYF
v_gene: TRBV7-3; d_gene: .; abundance: .; j_gene: TRBJ2-3; CDR3nt: TGTGCCAGCAGCCCTACCAGGAGAGGAGATACGCAGTATTTT; CDR3aa: CASSPTRRGDTQYF
v_gene: TRBV30; d_gene: .; abundance: many; j_gene: TRBJ1-6; CDR3nt: TGTGCCTGGAGTCTGAGCTCCTATAATTCACCCCTCCACTTT; CDR3aa: CAWSLSSYNSPLHF
v_gene: TRBV20-1; d_gene: .; abundance: many; j_gene: TRBJ2-7; CDR3nt: TGCAGTGCTAGAGAGGCTAGCTCCTACGAGCAGTACTTC; CDR3aa: CSAREASSYEQYF
v_gene: TRBV20-1; d_gene: .; abundance: many; j_gene: TRBJ2-5; CDR3nt: TGCAGTGCTAGCGGAGCTTTACAAGAGACCCAGTACTTC; CDR3aa: CSASGALQETQYF
v_gene: TRBV11-2; d_gene: TRBD2; abundance: many; j_gene: TRBJ2-1; CDR3nt: TGTGCCAGCAGCTTAGAGCTAGCGGGAGGCCCGTTCGATGAGCAGTTCTTC; CDR3aa: CASSLELAGGPFDEQFF
v_gene: TRBV24-1; d_gene: TRBD2; abundance: many; j_gene: TRBJ2-3; CDR3nt: TGTGCCACCAGTGACTTGAGCGGGGGGGCAGATACGCAGTATTTT; CDR3aa: CATSDLSGGADTQYF
v_gene: TRBV28; d_gene: .; abundance: many; j_gene: TRBJ2-7; CDR3nt: TGTGCCAGCAGTCGGACACCGCACTACGAGCAGTACTTC; CDR3aa: CASSRTPHYEQYF
v_gene: TRBV4-3; d_gene: .; abundance: many; j_gene: TRBJ1-2; CDR3nt: TGCGCCAGCAGCCAACATATGAACAGGGATCCTACTAACTATGGCTACACCTTC; CDR3aa: CASSQHMNRDPTNYGYTF
v_gene: TRBV9; d_gene: .; abundance: many; j_gene: TRBJ1-5; CDR3nt: TGTGCCAGCAGCGAATCAGGGTGGGTCAATCAGCCCCAGCATTTT; CDR3aa: CASSESGWVNQPQHF
v_gene: TRBV2; d_gene: .; abundance: .; j_gene: TRBJ1-1; CDR3nt: TGTGCCAGCAGTGATACAGGGATCGGTGAAGCTTTCTTT; CDR3aa: CASSDTGIGEAFF
v_gene: TRBV7-2; d_gene: TRBD2; abundance: .; j_gene: TRBJ2-3; CDR3nt: TGTGCCAGCTGCTTGGCTAGCGGGAGACCAGATACGCAGTATTTT; CDR3aa: CASCLASGRPDTQYF
v_gene: TRBV20-1; d_gene: TRBD2; abundance: many; j_gene: TRBJ2-1; CDR3nt: TGCAGTGCTAGAGAGGTCGCGGGGGGCTCCTACAATGAGCAGTTCTTC; CDR3aa: CSAREVAGGSYNEQFF
v_gene: TRBV10-2; d_gene: .; abundance: many; j_gene: TRBJ2-7; CDR3nt: TGCGCCAGCACCCGGACGAGAGGCGAGCAGTACTTC; CDR3aa: CASTRTRGEQYF
v_gene: TRBV6-2/TRBV6-3; d_gene: .; abundance: many; j_gene: TRBJ2-7; CDR3nt: TGTGCCAGCAGTTACTCGGCGGGGAGAAGGTACGAGCAGTACTTC; CDR3aa: CASSYSAGRRYEQYF
v_gene: TRBV3-1; d_gene: .; abundance: .; j_gene: TRBJ1-1; CDR3nt: TGTGCCAGCAGCCCCAACAGTGGCAGTGACACTGAAGCTTTCTTT; CDR3aa: CASSPNSGSDTEAFF
v_gene: TRBV18; d_gene: .; abundance: .; j_gene: TRBJ2-2; CDR3nt: TGTGCCAGCTCACCCCCAAGTCGCCGAAACACCGGGGAGCTGTTTTTT; CDR3aa: CASSPPSRRNTGELFF
v_gene: TRBV5-1; d_gene: TRBD2; abundance: .; j_gene: TRBJ2-7; CDR3nt: TGCGCCAGCAGCCGCTCATCTAGCGGGAGCGACTACGAGCAGTACTTC; CDR3aa: CASSRSSSGSDYEQYF
v_gene: TRBV12-3/TRBV12-4; d_gene: TRBD1; abundance: many; j_gene: TRBJ1-2; CDR3nt: TGTGCCAGCAGTCCTCGGACAGGGGGCTCCTATGGCTACACCTTC; CDR3aa: CASSPRTGGSYGYTF